The clone carrying this TCR beta chain was seen only a few times. The sample is drawn from a study of blood T cell repertoires in COVID-19. Across the whole study: Sites in the United States, Italy and Spain provided acute and convalescent COVID-19 samples. Nucleic acid was either cDNA or gDNA, and it came from T cells, B-cell-depleted T cells, or PBMCs.

In the authors' methods: Reference gene primers were amplified, and this amplification served to estimate nucleated cell counts. Assay used: immunoSEQ multiplex PCR; TCRdb lists only in-frame clones, some missing. V and J calls and clone size come straight from that table; D and trimming were deduced from the DNA. The profile shows roughly 150,000 clones, approximately 83% of them singletons. Germline-derived CDR1 and CDR2 are SGHKS and YYEKEE (reference sequence). There are 13 residues in the CDR3. The V end was cut by 4 bases, the J end by 4 bases, with 9 bases between. The clonotype originates from a woman aged 80 or older with acute or convalescent COVID-19. The chain joins TRBV5-5 to TRBJ1-5; D gene uncertain. The source material was peripheral blood. The CDR3 spells CASSPLENQPQHF. The CDR3 DNA reads as TGTGCCAGCAGCCCCTTAGAAAATCAGCCCCAGCATTTT.